This TCR beta chain was identified during a study of blood T cells in healthy people across ages. CDR3 size: 15 residues. CDR1 and CDR2 from the germline V gene are LNHNV and YYDKDF (reference sequence). V was shortened by 6 bases and J by 1 base, with 15 bases between the two germline ends. The authors isolated at least 7 million PBMCs per sample. The second PCR ran roughly 6 to 12 cycles with a sample-barcoded 5' primer and J-beta primers. Every single cDNA molecule received a tag from a template-switch adaptor with 12 random nucleotides. TCRdb passed the 5' RACE reads through MiXCR, listing each CDR3 protein once. The table lists 1.5 million to 2 million distinct CDR3 sequences, less than 50% of them singletons.

The sequencing input was blood. The sequence derives from a woman between 40 and 50 years old in good health. The rearrangement uses TRBV15 and TRBJ1-1; weak D call: TRBD1 (5 bases). CDR3: CATSTAPRENTEAFF. The CDR3 DNA reads as TGTGCCACCAGTACCGCACCCAGGGAGAACACTGAAGCTTTCTTT.